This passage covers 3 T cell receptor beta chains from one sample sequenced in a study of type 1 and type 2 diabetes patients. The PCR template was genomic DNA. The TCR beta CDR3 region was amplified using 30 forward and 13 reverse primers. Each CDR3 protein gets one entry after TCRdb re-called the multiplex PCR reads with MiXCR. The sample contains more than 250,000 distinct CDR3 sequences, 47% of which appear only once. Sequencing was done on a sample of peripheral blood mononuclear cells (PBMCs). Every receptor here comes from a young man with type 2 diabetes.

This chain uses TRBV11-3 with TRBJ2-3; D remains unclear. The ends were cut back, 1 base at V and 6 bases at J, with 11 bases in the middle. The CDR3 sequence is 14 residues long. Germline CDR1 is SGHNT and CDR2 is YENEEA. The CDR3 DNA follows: TGTGCCAGCAGCTTAGGGACCTACACGGATACGCAGTATTTT. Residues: CASSLGTYTDTQYF.

The CDR3 here is CAIRGQGRANTEAFF. CDR3 DNA: TGTGCCATCAGGGGACAGGGCCGAGCGAACACTGAAGCTTTCTTT. The V and J genes are TRBV12-5 and TRBJ1-1; TRBD1 matches 9 bases. In germline, CDR1 is LGHNT, CDR2 FRNRAP. This CDR3 has 15 residues.

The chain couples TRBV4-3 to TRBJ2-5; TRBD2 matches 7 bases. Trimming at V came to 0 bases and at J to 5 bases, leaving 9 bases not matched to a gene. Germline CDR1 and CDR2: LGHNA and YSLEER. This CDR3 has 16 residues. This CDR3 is CASSQDLTGGWETQYF. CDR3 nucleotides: TGCGCCAGCAGCCAAGACCTCACGGGGGGTTGGGAGACCCAGTACTTC.